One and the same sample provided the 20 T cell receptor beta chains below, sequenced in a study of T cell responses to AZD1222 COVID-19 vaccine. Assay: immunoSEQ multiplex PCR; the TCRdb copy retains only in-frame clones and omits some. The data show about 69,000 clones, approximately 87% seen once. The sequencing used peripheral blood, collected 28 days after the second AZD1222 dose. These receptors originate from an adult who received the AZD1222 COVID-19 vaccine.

The DNA of the CDR3 is TGTGCCAGCAGCCTCGGGACACCTAGCTACAATGAGCAGTTCTTC. This codes for CASSLGTPSYNEQFF. J is TRBJ2-1 and V is TRBV7-9, with D possibly being TRBD1 (6 bases). V was pared by 5 bases and J by 3 bases, with 14 bases between. This CDR3 spans 15 amino acids. The germline gives CDR1 SEHNR, CDR2 FQNEAQ (reference sequence).

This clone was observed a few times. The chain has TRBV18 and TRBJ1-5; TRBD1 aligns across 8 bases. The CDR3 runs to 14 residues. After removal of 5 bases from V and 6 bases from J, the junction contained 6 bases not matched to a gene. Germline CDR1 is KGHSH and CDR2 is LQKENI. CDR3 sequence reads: CASSWTGFGQPQHF. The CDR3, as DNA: TGTGCCAGCTCATGGACAGGGTTTGGTCAGCCCCAGCATTTT.

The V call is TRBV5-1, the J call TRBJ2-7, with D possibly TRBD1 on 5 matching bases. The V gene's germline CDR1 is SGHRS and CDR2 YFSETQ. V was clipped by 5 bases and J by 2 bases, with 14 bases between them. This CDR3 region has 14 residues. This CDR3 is CASSPNWGPYEQYF. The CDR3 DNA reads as TGCGCCAGCAGTCCTAACTGGGGCCCCTACGAGCAGTACTTC.

CDR3 loop: CASSPPGQRNTEAFF. CDR3 coding DNA: TGTGCCAGCTCACCCCCAGGACAGAGGAACACTGAAGCTTTCTTT. The rearrangement links TRBV18 to TRBJ1-1; perhaps TRBD1 as D (6 bases). The CDR3 has 15 amino acids. Germline CDR1 KGHSH, CDR2 LQKENI. V was cut by 3 bases and J by 1 base, with 12 bases left in between.

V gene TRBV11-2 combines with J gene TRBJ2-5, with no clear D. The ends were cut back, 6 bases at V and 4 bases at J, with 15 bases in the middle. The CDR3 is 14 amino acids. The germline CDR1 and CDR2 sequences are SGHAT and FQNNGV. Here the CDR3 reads CASSQFKPPETQYF. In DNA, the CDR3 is TGTGCCAGCAGTCAATTCAAACCCCCAGAGACCCAGTACTTC.

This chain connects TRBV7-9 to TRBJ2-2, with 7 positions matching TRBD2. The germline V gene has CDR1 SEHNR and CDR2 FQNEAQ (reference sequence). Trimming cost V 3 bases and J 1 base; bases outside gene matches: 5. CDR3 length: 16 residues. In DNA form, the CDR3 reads TGTGCCAGCAGCTTTAGTAGGACTAGGAACACCGGGGAGCTGTTTTTT. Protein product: CASSFSRTRNTGELFF.

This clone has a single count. As DNA, the CDR3 is TGCGCCAGCAGCCAACAGGCCATTCAAAGGGGCTATGGCTACACCTTC. Translation: CASSQQAIQRGYGYTF. This chain uses TRBV4-1 with TRBJ1-2; TRBD1 might be the D (5 bases). There are 16 residues in the CDR3. In germline, CDR1 is MGHRA, CDR2 YSYEKL. The V end was cut by 2 bases, the J end by 4 bases, with 17 bases between.

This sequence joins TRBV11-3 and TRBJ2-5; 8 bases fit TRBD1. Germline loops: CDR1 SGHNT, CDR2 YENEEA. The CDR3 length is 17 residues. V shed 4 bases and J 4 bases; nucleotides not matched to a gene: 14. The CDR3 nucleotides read TGTGCCAGCAGCTCTTGGCGACAGGGGTCAGAGGGAGAGACCCAGTACTTC. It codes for CASSSWRQGSEGETQYF. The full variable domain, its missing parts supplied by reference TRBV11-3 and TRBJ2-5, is EAGVVQSPRYKIIEKKQPVAFWCNPISGHNTLYWYLQNLGQGPELLIRYENEEAVDDSQLPKDRFSAERLKGVDSTLKIQPAELGDSAVYLCASSSWRQGSEGETQYFGPGTRLLVL.

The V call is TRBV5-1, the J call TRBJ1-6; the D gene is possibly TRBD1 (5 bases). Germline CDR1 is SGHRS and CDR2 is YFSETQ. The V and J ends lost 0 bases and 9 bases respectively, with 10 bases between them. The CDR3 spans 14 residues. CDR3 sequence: CASSLGRETSPLHF. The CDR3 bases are TGCGCCAGCAGCTTGGGCAGGGAAACTTCACCCCTCCACTTT. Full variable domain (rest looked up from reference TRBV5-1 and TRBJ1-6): KAGVTQTPRYLIKTRGQQVTLSCSPISGHRSVSWYQQTPGQGLQFLFEYFSETQRNKGNFPGRFSGRQFSNSRSEMNVSTLELGDSALYLCASSLGRETSPLHFGNGTRLTVT.

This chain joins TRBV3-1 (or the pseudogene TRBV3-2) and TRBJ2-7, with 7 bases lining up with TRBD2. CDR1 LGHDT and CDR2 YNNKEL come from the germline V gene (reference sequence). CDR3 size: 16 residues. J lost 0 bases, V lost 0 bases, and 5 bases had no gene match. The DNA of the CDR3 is TGTGCCAGCAGCCAAGATAGGAGGGACTACTCCTACGAGCAGTACTTC. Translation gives CASSQDRRDYSYEQYF.

The CDR3 reads CASSLRVGGQETQYF. The CDR3 DNA is TGTGCCAGCAGCTTAAGGGTTGGGGGTCAAGAGACCCAGTACTTC. V is TRBV11-2 and J is TRBJ2-5, with D perhaps given as TRBD1 or TRBD2 (5 bases each). Trimming pared 2 bases from V and 2 bases from J, leaving 12 bases between. The germline CDR1 and CDR2 sequences are SGHAT and FQNNGV. The CDR3 runs 15 residues.

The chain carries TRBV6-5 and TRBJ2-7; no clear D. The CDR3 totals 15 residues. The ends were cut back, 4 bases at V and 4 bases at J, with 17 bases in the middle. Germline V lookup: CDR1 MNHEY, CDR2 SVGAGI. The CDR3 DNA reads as TGTGCCAGCAGTTCTTTCTCAGGTCCGCGGTACGAGCAGTACTTC. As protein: CASSSFSGPRYEQYF.

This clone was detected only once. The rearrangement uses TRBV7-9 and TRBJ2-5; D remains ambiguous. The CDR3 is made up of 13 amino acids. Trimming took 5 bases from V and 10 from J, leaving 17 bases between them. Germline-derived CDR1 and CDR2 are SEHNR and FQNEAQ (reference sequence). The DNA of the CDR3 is TGTGCCAGCAGCGATGGTACCCCAGAAGACCAGTACTTC. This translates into CASSDGTPEDQYF.

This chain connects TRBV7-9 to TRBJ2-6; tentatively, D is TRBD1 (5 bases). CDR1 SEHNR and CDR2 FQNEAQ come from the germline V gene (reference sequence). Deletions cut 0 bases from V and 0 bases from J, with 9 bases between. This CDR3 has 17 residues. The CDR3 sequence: CASSLARVFSGANVLTF. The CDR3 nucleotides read TGTGCCAGCAGCTTAGCCAGGGTCTTCTCTGGGGCCAACGTCCTGACTTTC. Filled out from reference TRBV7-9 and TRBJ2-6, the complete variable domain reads DTGVSQNPRHKITKRGQNVTFRCDPISEHNRLYWYRQTLGQGPEFLTYFQNEAQLEKSRLLSDRFSAERPKGSFSTLEIQRTEQGDSAMYLCASSLARVFSGANVLTFGAGSRLTVL.

CDR3 residues: CASIPTGSGNTIYF. Written as DNA, the CDR3 is TGTGCCAGTATACCGACAGGGTCGGGAAACACCATATATTTT. The chain joins TRBV7-6 to TRBJ1-3, with 7 bases matching TRBD1. With 9 bases clipped from V and 4 bases from J, the junction kept 9 bases outside the gene matches. The CDR3 spans 14 residues. CDR1 is SGHVS, CDR2 FNYEAQ, per germline.

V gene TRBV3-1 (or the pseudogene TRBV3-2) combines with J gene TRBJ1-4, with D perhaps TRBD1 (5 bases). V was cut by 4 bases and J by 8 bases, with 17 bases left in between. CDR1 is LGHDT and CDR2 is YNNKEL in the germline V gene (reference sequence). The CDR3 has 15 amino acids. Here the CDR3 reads CASSPRRGFGEKLFF. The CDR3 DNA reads TGTGCCAGCAGCCCACGGAGGGGATTCGGGGAAAAACTGTTTTTT.

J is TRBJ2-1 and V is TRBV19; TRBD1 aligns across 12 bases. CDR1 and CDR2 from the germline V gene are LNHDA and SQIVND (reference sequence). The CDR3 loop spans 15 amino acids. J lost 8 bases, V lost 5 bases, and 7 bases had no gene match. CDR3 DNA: TGTGCCAGTAGTCCAAGGGACAGGGGGCAAGATGAGCAGTTCTTC. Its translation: CASSPRDRGQDEQFF.

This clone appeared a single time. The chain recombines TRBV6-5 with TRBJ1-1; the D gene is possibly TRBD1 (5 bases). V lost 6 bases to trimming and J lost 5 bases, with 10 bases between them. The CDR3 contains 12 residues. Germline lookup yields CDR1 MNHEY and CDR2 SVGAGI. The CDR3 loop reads CASSAGWTEAFF. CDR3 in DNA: TGTGCCAGCAGCGCAGGGTGGACTGAAGCTTTCTTT.

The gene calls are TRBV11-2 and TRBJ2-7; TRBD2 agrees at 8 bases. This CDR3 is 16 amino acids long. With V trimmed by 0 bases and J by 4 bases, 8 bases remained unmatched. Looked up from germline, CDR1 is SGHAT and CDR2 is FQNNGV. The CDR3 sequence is CASSLDSRASGYEQYF. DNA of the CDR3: TGTGCCAGCAGCTTAGATAGTCGGGCTAGCGGGTACGAGCAGTACTTC.

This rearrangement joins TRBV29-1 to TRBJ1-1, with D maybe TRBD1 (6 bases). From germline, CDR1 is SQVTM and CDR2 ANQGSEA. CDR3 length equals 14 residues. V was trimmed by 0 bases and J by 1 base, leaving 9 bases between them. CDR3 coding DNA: TGCAGCGTTGAAGAGGACAGAAGGAACACTGAAGCTTTCTTT. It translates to CSVEEDRRNTEAFF.